The sequence of this TCR beta chain was determined in a study of cytotoxic CD8 clonotypes in ibrutinib-treated CLL (dated by TCRdb to about 2021). Background on the whole study: The cohort had eleven to twelve relapsed/refractory and 15 treatment-naive patients; approximately 18 were IGHV unmutated. Partial responses were observed in 24 patients and complete responses in 2; after a median follow-up of roughly 62 months, remission was maintained in 14 patients and progression was observed in approximately twelve. Samples at response were collected after a median of about 13 months of treatment, with a range of roughly 6 to 36 months. An average of roughly 250,000 productive templates and approximately 91,000 productive rearrangements was obtained per sample. Longitudinal samples were available for 26 of the 86 trial participants. Cryopreserved peripheral blood mononuclear cells were collected at three points: before therapy, at response, and at either sustained remission or disease progression. Every remission and progressive disease sample was obtained while ibrutinib was still being received by the patients. Results and caveats for the whole study, not just this receptor: At baseline, clonality was higher than in age-matched healthy donors and showed a strong correlation with circulating CD8+ T-cell counts. Public clonotypes were found to be uncommon and were observed to contract or remain stable during treatment; the increase in clonality was shown to reflect expansion of private clonotypes at ibrutinib response. An increase in clonality was observed at ibrutinib response, with clonality remaining stable during sustained remission and falling back toward baseline at progression. Lymph node repertoires were not examined, and the timing of sampling was not matched between patients in sustained remission and those whose disease progressed.

The sample's time point label, in plain terms: roughly 25 months on ibrutinib. For TCR beta library preparation, about 2 micrograms of genomic DNA was extracted from cryopreserved PBMCs. High-throughput TCR beta sequencing was performed on longitudinal blood samples from CLL patients receiving ibrutinib monotherapy. Patients were enrolled in a phase 2 open-label single-center ibrutinib monotherapy trial. To note about this clone: Its antigen is unknown. Base qualities are not at hand, and no much larger clone is one base apart.

Each clonotype received, on average, around 10x coverage in deep resolution sequencing performed on a MiSeq, where the target depth lay between 1 in 1 million and 1 in 200,000 T cells. The immunoSEQ hsTCRB Kit was used to generate TCR beta libraries. As for the original processing: Data were analyzed with ImmunoSEQ Data Assistant and ImmunoSEQ Analyzer, with V, D and J genes assigned per IMGT definitions. Clonality was computed as one minus normalized Shannon entropy of productive rearrangement frequencies, ranging from 0 to 1. Public clonotype analysis was restricted to overrepresented clonotypes comprising at least 0.05% of each patient's repertoire. Some 14 age-matched healthy donor repertoires from immuneACCESS served as clonality controls. The immuneACCESS repertoire file appears here via TCRdb, limited to in-frame rearrangements. These files lack a portion of the clones; in checked studies, under half of the deficit traces to unresolved V genes, and the cause of the others is not known. That table is the source of V, J and clone size, and D and trimming were worked out from the DNA. Here the sample has 90,000 to 150,000 clones; 45% to 65% occur a single time. The top ten clones comprise about 40% of the sample.

CDR1 MGHRA and CDR2 YSYEKL are derived from the germline V gene. Here V drops 3 bases and J drops 7 bases, and the junction holds 10 bases not matched to any gene. Counted from cysteine to phenylalanine, this CDR3 has 16 amino acids. Only the CDR3 DNA is retained, 48 bases long and in frame from the first base. Sequenced here: PBMCs, sampled after 24 months of ibrutinib treatment. This TCR was recovered from a human donor with chronic lymphocytic leukemia. The sequence is built from TRBV4-1 and TRBJ1-4; 8 junctional bases match TRBD1. The bases read TGCGCCAGCAGCCAGTATCAGGGGGCGCAGGGTGAAAAACTGTTTTTT. This translates into CASSQYQGAQGEKLFF.